This record concerns one T cell receptor (beta chain) sequence. This record belongs to a study of blood T cell repertoires in COVID-19. After removal of 5 bases from V and 6 bases from J, the junction contained 9 bases not matched to a gene. Germline V gives CDR1 LNHNV, CDR2 YYDKDF (reference sequence). CDR3 length: 15 amino acids. This table comes from immunoSEQ multiplex PCR, and its TCRdb copy is limited to in-frame clones, with some not included. The sample includes some 180,000 clones, 70% to 90% of them seen just once. The TCR was taken from a man in his 70s with active or convalescent COVID-19. Sequenced sample: peripheral blood. V and J are TRBV15 and TRBJ1-5, with 8 bases lining up with TRBD1. The CDR3 region has the DNA TGTGCCACCAGCCGACAGGGGACGGCAGGTCAGCCCCAGCATTTT. This sequence encodes CATSRQGTAGQPQHF.